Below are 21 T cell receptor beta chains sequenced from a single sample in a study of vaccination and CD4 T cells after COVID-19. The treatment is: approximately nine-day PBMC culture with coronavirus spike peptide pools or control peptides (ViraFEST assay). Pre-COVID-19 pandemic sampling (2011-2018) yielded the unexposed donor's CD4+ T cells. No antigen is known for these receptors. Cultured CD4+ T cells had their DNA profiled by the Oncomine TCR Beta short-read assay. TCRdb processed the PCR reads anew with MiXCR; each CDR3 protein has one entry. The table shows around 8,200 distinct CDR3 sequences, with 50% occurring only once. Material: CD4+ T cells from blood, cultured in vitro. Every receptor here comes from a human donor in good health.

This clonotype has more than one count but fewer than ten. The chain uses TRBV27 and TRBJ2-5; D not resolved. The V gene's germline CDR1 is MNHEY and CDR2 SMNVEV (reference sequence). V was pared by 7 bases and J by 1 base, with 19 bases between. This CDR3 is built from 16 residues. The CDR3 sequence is CASKTNRRTGQETQYF. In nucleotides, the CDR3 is TGTGCCAGCAAAACAAACCGTCGGACCGGCCAAGAGACCCAGTACTTC.

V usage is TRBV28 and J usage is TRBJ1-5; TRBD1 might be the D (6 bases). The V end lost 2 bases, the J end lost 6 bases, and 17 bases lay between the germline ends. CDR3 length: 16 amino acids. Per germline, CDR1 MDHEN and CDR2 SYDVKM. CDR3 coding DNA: TGTGCCAGCAGTTTAGGTCCGGGGGCCCGAGGTCAGCCCCAGCATTTT. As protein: CASSLGPGARGQPQHF.

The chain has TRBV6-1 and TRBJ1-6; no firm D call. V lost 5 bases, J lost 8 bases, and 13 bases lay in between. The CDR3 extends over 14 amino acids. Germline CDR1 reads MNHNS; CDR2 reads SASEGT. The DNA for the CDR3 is TGTGCCAGCAGTCCCCGACACGCTGATTCACCCCTCCACTTT. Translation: CASSPRHADSPLHF.

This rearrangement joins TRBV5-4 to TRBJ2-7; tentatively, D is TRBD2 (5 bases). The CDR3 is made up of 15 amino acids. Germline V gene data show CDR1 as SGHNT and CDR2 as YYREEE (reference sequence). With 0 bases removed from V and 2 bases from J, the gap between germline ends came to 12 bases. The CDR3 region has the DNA TGTGCCAGCAGCTTGGACAGCGGTAGTACCTACGAGCAGTACTTC. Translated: CASSLDSGSTYEQYF.

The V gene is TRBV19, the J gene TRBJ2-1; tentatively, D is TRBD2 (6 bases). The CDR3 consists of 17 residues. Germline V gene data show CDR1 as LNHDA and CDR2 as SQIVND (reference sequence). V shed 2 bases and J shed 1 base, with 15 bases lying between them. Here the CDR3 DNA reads TGTGCCAGTAGTATACACTCGGGACTGGGGTCCTACAATGAGCAGTTCTTC. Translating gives CASSIHSGLGSYNEQFF.

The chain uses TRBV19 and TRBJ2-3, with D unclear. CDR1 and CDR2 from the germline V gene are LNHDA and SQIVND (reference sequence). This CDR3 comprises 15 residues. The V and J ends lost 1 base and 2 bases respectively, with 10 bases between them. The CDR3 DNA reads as TGTGCCAGTAGTATAGGCCAGGAACTCACAGATACGCAGTATTTT. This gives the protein CASSIGQELTDTQYF.

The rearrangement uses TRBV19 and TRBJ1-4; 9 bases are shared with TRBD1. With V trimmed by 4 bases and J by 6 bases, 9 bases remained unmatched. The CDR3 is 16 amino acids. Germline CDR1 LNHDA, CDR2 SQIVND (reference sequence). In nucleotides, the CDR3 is TGTGCCAGTAGTAACCACCGGGACAGGGCGGATGAAAAACTGTTTTTT. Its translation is CASSNHRDRADEKLFF.

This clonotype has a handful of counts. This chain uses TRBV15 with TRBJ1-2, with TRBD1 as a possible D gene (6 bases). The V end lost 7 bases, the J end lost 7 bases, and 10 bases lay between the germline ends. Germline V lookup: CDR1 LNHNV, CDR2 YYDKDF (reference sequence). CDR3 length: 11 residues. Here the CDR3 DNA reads TGTGCCACCACGGGGGGCATTGGCTACACCTTC. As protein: CATTGGIGYTF.

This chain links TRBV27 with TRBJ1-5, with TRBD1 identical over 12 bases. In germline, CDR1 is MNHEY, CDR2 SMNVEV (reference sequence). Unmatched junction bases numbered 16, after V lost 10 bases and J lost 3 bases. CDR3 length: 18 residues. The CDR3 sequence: CATQRVGQGAVFNQPQHF. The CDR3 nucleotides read TGTGCCACCCAACGGGTGGGACAGGGGGCTGTATTCAATCAGCCCCAGCATTTT.

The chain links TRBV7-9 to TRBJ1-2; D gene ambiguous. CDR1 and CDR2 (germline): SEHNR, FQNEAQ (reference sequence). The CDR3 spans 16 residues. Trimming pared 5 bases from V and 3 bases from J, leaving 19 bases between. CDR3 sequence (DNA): TGTGCCAGCAGCACTATTTCGGGCGAATTTCACTATGGCTACACCTTC. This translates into CASSTISGEFHYGYTF.

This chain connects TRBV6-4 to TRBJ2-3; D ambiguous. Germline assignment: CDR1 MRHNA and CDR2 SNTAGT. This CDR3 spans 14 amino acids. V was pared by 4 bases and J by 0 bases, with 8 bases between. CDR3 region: CASSAQTSTDTQYF. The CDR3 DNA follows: TGTGCCAGCAGTGCGCAGACCAGCACAGATACGCAGTATTTT.

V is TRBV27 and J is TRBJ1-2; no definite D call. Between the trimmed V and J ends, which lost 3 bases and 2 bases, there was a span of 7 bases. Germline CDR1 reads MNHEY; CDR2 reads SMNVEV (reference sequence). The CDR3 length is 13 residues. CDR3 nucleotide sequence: TGTGCCAGCAGTTTCAGCCAAAACTATGGCTACACCTTC. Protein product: CASSFSQNYGYTF.

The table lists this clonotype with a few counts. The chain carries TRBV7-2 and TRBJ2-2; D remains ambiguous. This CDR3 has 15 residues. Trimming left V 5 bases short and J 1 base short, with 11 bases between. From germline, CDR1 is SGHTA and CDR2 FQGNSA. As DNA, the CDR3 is TGTGCCAGCAGCCCCTCGGTAGGGAACACCGGGGAGCTGTTTTTT. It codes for CASSPSVGNTGELFF.

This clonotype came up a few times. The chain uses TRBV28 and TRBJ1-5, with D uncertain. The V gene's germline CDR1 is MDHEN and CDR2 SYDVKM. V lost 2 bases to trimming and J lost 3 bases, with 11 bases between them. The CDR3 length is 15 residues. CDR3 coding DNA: TGTGCCAGCAGTTTACTCACCGTGAACAATCAGCCCCAGCATTTT. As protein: CASSLLTVNNQPQHF. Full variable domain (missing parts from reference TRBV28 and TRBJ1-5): DVKVTQSSRYLVKRTGEKVFLECVQDMDHENMFWYRQDPGLGLRLIYFSYDVKMKEKGDIPEGYSVSREKKERFSLILESASTNQTSMYLCASSLLTVNNQPQHFGDGTRLSIL.

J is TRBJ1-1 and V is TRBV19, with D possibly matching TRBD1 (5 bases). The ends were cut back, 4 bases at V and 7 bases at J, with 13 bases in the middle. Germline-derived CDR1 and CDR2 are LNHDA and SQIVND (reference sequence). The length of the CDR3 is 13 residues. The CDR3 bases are TGTGCCAGTAGTACGGACGGGACGGGTGAAGCTTTCTTT. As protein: CASSTDGTGEAFF.

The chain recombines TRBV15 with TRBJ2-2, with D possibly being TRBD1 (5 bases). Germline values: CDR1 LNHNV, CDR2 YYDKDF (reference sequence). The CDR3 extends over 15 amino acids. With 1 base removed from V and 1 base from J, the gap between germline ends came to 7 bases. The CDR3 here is CATSRGGMNTGELFF. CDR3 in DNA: TGTGCCACCAGCAGAGGGGGCATGAACACCGGGGAGCTGTTTTTT.

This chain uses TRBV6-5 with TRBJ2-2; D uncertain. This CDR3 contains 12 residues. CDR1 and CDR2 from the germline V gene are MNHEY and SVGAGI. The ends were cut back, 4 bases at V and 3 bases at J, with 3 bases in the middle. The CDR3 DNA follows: TGTGCCAGCAGTTCCGACACCGGGGAGCTGTTTTTT. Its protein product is CASSSDTGELFF.

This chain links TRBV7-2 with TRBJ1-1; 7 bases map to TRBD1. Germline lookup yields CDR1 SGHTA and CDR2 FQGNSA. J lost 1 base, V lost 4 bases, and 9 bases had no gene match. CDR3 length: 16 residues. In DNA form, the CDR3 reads TGTGCCAGCAGCTCGATGACAGGGTTGACGAACACTGAAGCTTTCTTT. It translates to CASSSMTGLTNTEAFF.

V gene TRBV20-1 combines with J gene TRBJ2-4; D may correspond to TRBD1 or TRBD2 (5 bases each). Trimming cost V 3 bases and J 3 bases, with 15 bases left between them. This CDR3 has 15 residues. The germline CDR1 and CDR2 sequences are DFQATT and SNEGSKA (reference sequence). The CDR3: CSASSLGVGKNIQYF. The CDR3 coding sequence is TGCAGTGCTAGCTCTCTGGGGGTTGGCAAAAACATTCAGTACTTC.

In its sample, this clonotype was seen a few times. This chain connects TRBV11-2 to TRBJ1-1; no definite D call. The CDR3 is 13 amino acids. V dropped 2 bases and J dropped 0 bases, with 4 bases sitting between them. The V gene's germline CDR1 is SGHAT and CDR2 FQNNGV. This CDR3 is CASSLYMNTEAFF. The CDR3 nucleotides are TGTGCCAGCAGCTTATATATGAACACTGAAGCTTTCTTT.

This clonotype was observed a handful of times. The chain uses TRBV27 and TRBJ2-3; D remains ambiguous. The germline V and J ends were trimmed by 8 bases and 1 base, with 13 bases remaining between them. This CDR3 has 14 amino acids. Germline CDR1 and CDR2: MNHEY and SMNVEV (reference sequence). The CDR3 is CASGHIWGTDTQYF. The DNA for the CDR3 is TGTGCCAGCGGGCATATTTGGGGCACAGATACGCAGTATTTT.